The 21 T cell receptor beta chains given below trace back to one sample, sequenced in a study of STAT3 mutations in large granular lymphocyte leukemia. Study results and caveats: Every T-LGLL patient had at least one immunodominant TCRbeta clonotype.

This table comes from immunoSEQ multiplex PCR, and its TCRdb copy is limited to in-frame clones, with some not included. Of more than 10,000 clones in the sample, over 75% were seen once. For these receptors, no antigen is known. Sequenced input: peripheral blood mononuclear cells. The source is a man older than 75 with T-cell large granular lymphocyte leukemia. Some clones in this sample may be carry-over from other donors' samples.

J is TRBJ1-1 and V is TRBV2; 7 nucleotides line up with TRBD1. The CDR3 is 12 residues long. V was clipped by 9 bases and J by 1 base; unmatched bases: 2. Germline values: CDR1 SNHLY, CDR2 FYNNEI. The CDR3 region is CARGQKNTEAFF. As DNA, the CDR3 is TGTGCCAGGGGACAGAAGAACACTGAAGCTTTCTTT.

The rearrangement uses TRBV19 and TRBJ2-1, with D possibly being TRBD2 (6 bases). The CDR3 extends over 15 amino acids. V gave up 7 bases and J gave up 7 bases, with 20 bases separating them. CDR1 and CDR2 (germline): LNHDA, SQIVND (reference sequence). CDR3 protein: CASIGSSIAGNEQFF. The CDR3 DNA follows: TGTGCCAGTATAGGTTCTAGCATTGCGGGAAATGAGCAGTTCTTC. Together with reference TRBV19 and TRBJ2-1, the CDR3 gives the full variable domain: DGGITQSPKYLFRKEGQNVTLSCEQNLNHDAMYWYRQDPGQGLRLIYYSQIVNDFQKGDIAEGYSVSREKKESFPLTVTSAQKNPTAFYLCASIGSSIAGNEQFFGPGTRLTVL.

The chain links TRBV5-1 to TRBJ2-1, with D possibly matching TRBD2 (5 bases). Trimming cost V 9 bases and J 6 bases, with 16 bases left between them. The germline V gene encodes CDR1 SGHRS and CDR2 YFSETQ. The CDR3 sequence is 13 residues long. CDR3 nucleotide sequence: TGCGCCACCAAGGAGGCTGGAGGCAATGAGCAGTTCTTC. Its translation: CATKEAGGNEQFF.

The rearrangement links TRBV27 to TRBJ2-7; D is unresolved. The V and J ends lost 5 bases and 0 bases respectively, with 8 bases between them. Germline V gene sequence: CDR1 MNHEY, CDR2 SMNVEV (reference sequence). This CDR3 is built from 13 residues. The CDR3 DNA is TGTGCCAGCAGTCAGCATAGCTCCTACGAGCAGTACTTC. Residues: CASSQHSSYEQYF.

This clone showed up just a few times. The V and J genes are TRBV11-2 and TRBJ2-7; TRBD2 is a possible D gene (5 bases). V lost 4 bases, J lost 4 bases, and 14 bases lay in between. The CDR3 length is 14 residues. From germline, CDR1 is SGHAT and CDR2 FQNNGV. The CDR3 protein is CASSWIRTGYEQYF. CDR3 bases: TGTGCCAGCAGCTGGATACGGACGGGATACGAGCAGTACTTC.

This sequence joins TRBV6-5 and TRBJ2-3; D is perhaps TRBD1 or TRBD2 (5 bases each). The CDR3 runs to 14 residues. V was cut by 3 bases and J by 2 bases, with 9 bases left in between. Per germline, CDR1 MNHEY and CDR2 SVGAGI. This chain's CDR3 is CASSYRGLTDTQYF. The CDR3 DNA sequence: TGTGCCAGCAGTTATCGGGGCCTCACAGATACGCAGTATTTT.

In nucleotides, the CDR3 is TGCGCCAGCAGCTTACGGGGGGGCTATGGCTACACCTTC. Protein: CASSLRGGYGYTF. The chain combines TRBV5-1 with TRBJ1-2, with a weak D call TRBD1 (5 bases). Germline assignment: CDR1 SGHRS and CDR2 YFSETQ. The ends were cut back, 2 bases at V and 4 bases at J, with 9 bases in the middle. CDR3 size: 13 residues.

CDR3 in amino acids: CASRADRSDNEKLFF. The CDR3 bases are TGTGCCAGCAGAGCTGACCGGAGCGATAATGAAAAACTGTTTTTT. The gene calls are TRBV6-5 and TRBJ1-4; no definite D call. The V and J ends lost 6 bases and 4 bases respectively, with 15 bases between them. CDR1 is MNHEY and CDR2 is SVGAGI in the germline V gene. CDR3 length: 15 amino acids.

V gene TRBV14 combines with J gene TRBJ2-3; D may be TRBD2 (7 bases). Germline values: CDR1 SGHDN, CDR2 FVKESK. The CDR3 is 14 residues long. With 3 bases removed from V and 12 bases from J, the gap between germline ends came to 19 bases. The CDR3 here is CASSQDGGPGFQYF. DNA of the CDR3: TGTGCCAGCAGCCAGGACGGGGGGCCTGGTTTTCAGTATTTT.

The rearrangement links TRBV9 to TRBJ2-7; no reliable D call. The V end lost 0 bases, the J end lost 7 bases, and 29 bases lay between the germline ends. From germline, CDR1 is SGDLS and CDR2 YYNGEE. There are 19 residues in the CDR3. The CDR3 region has the DNA TGTGCCAGCAGCGTAGAGCACCGGGCCAAAATAAATGCTACGAAGGAGCAGTACTTC. Amino acids: CASSVEHRAKINATKEQYF.

The V gene is TRBV18, the J gene TRBJ2-7; 10 positions match TRBD1. This CDR3 is 15 amino acids long. V shed 2 bases, J shed 1 base, and the junction held 2 bases outside the gene matches. Germline V gives CDR1 KGHSH, CDR2 LQKENI. The CDR3 sequence is CASSPRDRGSYEQYF. The CDR3 DNA follows: TGTGCCAGCTCACCAAGGGACAGGGGATCCTACGAGCAGTACTTC.

The chain joins TRBV19 to TRBJ2-7; perhaps D is TRBD1 or TRBD2 (6 bases each). The CDR3 length is 16 residues. Germline V gives CDR1 LNHDA, CDR2 SQIVND (reference sequence). Trimming pared 7 bases from V and 2 bases from J, leaving 21 bases between. In nucleotides, the CDR3 is TGTGCCAGTACCCCGGGGGCCCCCACAAATACCTACGAGCAGTACTTC. Protein sequence: CASTPGAPTNTYEQYF.

The CDR3 here is CASSLARLNEQFF. Written as DNA, the CDR3 is TGTGCCAGCAGCTTGGCCCGGCTGAATGAGCAGTTCTTC. The chain combines TRBV5-4 with TRBJ2-1; no clear D. The V end lost 0 bases, the J end lost 7 bases, and 8 bases lay between the germline ends. Germline assignment: CDR1 SGHNT and CDR2 YYREEE (reference sequence). The CDR3 sequence is 13 residues long.

The CDR3 sequence is CASSYSGGRYNEQFF. Here the CDR3 DNA reads TGTGCCAGCAGCTACAGCGGGGGCCGATACAATGAGCAGTTCTTC. The V gene is TRBV7-9, the J gene TRBJ2-1; 8 positions agree with TRBD2. CDR1 and CDR2 (germline): SEHNR, FQNEAQ (reference sequence). This CDR3 is built from 15 residues. The ends lost 4 bases at V and 4 bases at J; junction bases unmatched: 6. Together with reference TRBV7-9 and TRBJ2-1, the CDR3 gives the full variable domain: DTGVSQNPRHKITKRGQNVTFRCDPISEHNRLYWYRQTLGQGPEFLTYFQNEAQLEKSRLLSDRFSAERPKGSFSTLEIQRTEQGDSAMYLCASSYSGGRYNEQFFGPGTRLTVL.

This chain joins TRBV4-2 and TRBJ1-1, with D maybe TRBD1 (5 bases). Germline V lookup: CDR1 LGHNA, CDR2 YNFKEQ. V was clipped by 2 bases and J by 1 base, with 11 bases between them. CDR3 length: 15 amino acids. This CDR3 reads CASSQSWGGNTEAFF. In nucleotides, the CDR3 is TGTGCCAGCAGCCAATCTTGGGGGGGGAACACTGAAGCTTTCTTT.

The chain couples TRBV7-9 to TRBJ2-4; D gene ambiguous. Trimming removed 5 bases at V and 1 base at J, with 9 bases between. Germline CDR1 is SEHNR and CDR2 is FQNEAQ (reference sequence). The CDR3 consists of 14 residues. The DNA of the CDR3 is TGTGCCAGCAGCCCCATTTGGGCCAAAAACATTCAGTACTTC. Amino acid sequence: CASSPIWAKNIQYF. The entire variable domain, with the rest obtained from reference TRBV7-9 and TRBJ2-4, is as follows: DTGVSQNPRHKITKRGQNVTFRCDPISEHNRLYWYRQTLGQGPEFLTYFQNEAQLEKSRLLSDRFSAERPKGSFSTLEIQRTEQGDSAMYLCASSPIWAKNIQYFGAGTRLSVL.

The chain uses TRBV4-1 and TRBJ2-6, with D unresolved. The ends were cut back, 0 bases at V and 0 bases at J, with 0 bases in the middle. Germline CDR1 MGHRA, CDR2 YSYEKL. The CDR3 extends over 14 amino acids. CDR3 nucleotides: TGCGCCAGCAGCCAAGACTCTGGGGCCAACGTCCTGACTTTC. Protein sequence: CASSQDSGANVLTF.

This chain uses TRBV5-1 with TRBJ2-7; possibly TRBD1 for D (6 bases). The CDR3 consists of 16 residues. Trimming took 4 bases from V and 0 from J, leaving 17 bases between them. CDR1 SGHRS and CDR2 YFSETQ come from the germline V gene. CDR3 coding DNA: TGCGCCAGCAGCCCCACAGTGGGGGCCAGCTCCTACGAGCAGTACTTC. Translated: CASSPTVGASSYEQYF.

CDR3: CASSMDSGANVLTF. The CDR3 DNA reads as TGCGCCAGCAGCATGGACTCTGGGGCCAACGTCCTGACTTTC. The gene calls are TRBV5-1 and TRBJ2-6; the D is unclear. Germline CDR1 and CDR2: SGHRS and YFSETQ. CDR3 size: 14 residues. V was shortened by 4 bases and J by 0 bases, with 5 bases between the two germline ends.

The rearrangement links TRBV28 to TRBJ1-1, with 9 bases aligning to TRBD1. The trim removed 6 bases at V and 4 bases at J, leaving 12 bases unmatched. Germline lookup yields CDR1 MDHEN and CDR2 SYDVKM. The CDR3 sequence is 16 residues long. CDR3 DNA sequence: TGTGCCAGCAGACTAATGGGGGGACAGGGTCGCACTGAAGCTTTCTTT. Amino acids: CASRLMGGQGRTEAFF. Variable domain in full (rest from reference TRBV28 and TRBJ1-1): DVKVTQSSRYLVKRTGEKVFLECVQDMDHENMFWYRQDPGLGLRLIYFSYDVKMKEKGDIPEGYSVSREKKERFSLILESASTNQTSMYLCASRLMGGQGRTEAFFGQGTRLTVV.

V is TRBV19 and J is TRBJ1-1; TRBD1 matches 7 bases. Looked up from germline, CDR1 is LNHDA and CDR2 is SQIVND (reference sequence). The CDR3 length is 14 residues. V gave up 6 bases and J gave up 6 bases; unmatched junction bases: 10. Here the CDR3 reads CASSPTGSYAEAFF. The CDR3 bases are TGTGCCAGTAGCCCGACAGGGTCATACGCTGAAGCTTTCTTT.